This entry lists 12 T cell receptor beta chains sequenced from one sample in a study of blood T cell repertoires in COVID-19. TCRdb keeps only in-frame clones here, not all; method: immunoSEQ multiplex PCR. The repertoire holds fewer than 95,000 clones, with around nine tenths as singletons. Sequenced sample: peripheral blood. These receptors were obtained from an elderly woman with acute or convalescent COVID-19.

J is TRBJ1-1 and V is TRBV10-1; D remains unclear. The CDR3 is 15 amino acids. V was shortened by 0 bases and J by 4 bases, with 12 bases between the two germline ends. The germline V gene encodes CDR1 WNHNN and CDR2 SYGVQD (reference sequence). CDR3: CASSESRRGGTEAFF. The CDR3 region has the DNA TGCGCCAGCAGTGAGTCTCGCCGGGGAGGCACTGAAGCTTTCTTT.

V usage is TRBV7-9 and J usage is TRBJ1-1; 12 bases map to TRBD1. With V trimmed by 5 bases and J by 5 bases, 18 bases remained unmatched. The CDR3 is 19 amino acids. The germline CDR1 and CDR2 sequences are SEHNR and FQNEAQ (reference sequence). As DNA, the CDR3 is TGTGCCAGCAGCCTAGGCGCGAGGGACAGGGGGCGCTTGGGGACTGAAGCTTTCTTT. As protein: CASSLGARDRGRLGTEAFF.

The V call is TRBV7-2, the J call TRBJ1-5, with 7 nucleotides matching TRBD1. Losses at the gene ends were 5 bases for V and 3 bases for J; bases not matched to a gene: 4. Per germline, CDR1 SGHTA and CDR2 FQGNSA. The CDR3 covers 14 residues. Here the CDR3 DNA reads TGTGCCAGCAGCCGGGGACAGCCCAATCAGCCCCAGCATTTT. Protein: CASSRGQPNQPQHF. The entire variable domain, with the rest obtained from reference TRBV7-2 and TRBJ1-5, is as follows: GAGVSQSPSNKVTEKGKDVELRCDPISGHTALYWYRQSLGQGLEFLIYFQGNSAPDKSGLPSDRFSAERTGGSVSTLTIQRTQQEDSAVYLCASSRGQPNQPQHFGDGTRLSIL.

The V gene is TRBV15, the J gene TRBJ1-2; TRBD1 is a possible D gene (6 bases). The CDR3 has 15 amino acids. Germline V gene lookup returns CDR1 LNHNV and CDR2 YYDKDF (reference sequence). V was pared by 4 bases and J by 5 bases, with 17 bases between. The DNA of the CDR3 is TGTGCCACCAGCACCATACTACAGGGTCCGTATGGCTACACCTTC. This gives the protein CATSTILQGPYGYTF.

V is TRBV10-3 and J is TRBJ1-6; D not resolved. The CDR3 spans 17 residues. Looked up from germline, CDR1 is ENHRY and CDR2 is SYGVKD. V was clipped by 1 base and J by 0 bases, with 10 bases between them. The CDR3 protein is CAISEFLRRSYNSPLHF. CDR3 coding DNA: TGTGCCATCAGTGAGTTCCTCAGGCGCTCCTATAATTCACCCCTCCACTTT.

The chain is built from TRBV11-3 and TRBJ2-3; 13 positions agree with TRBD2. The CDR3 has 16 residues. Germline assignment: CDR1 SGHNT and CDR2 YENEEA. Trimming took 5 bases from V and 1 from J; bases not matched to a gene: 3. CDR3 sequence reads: CASSPGTSGGTDTQYF. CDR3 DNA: TGTGCCAGCAGCCCGGGGACTAGCGGGGGCACAGATACGCAGTATTTT.

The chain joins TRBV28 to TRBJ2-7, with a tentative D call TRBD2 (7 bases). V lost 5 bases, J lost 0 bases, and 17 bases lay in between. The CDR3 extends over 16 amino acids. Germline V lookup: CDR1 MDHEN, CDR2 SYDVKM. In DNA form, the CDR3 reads TGTGCCAGCAGTCCGGGGGGTGGGGACACCTCCTACGAGCAGTACTTC. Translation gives CASSPGGGDTSYEQYF.

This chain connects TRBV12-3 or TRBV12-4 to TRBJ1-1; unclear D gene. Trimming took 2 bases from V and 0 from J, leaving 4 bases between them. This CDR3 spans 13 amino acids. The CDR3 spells CASSLKLNTEAFF. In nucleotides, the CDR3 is TGTGCCAGCAGTTTAAAGCTGAACACTGAAGCTTTCTTT.

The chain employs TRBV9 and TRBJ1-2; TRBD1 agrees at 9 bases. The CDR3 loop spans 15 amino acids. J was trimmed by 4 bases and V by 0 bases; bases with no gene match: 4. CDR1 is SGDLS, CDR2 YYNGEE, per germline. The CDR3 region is CASSVEVTGGYGYTF. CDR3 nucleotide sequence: TGTGCCAGCAGCGTAGAGGTGACAGGGGGCTATGGCTACACCTTC.

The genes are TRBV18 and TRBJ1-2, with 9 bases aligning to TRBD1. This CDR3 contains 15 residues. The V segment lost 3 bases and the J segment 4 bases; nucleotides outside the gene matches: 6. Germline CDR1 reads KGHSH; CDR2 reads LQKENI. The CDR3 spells CASSPRTGEFYGYTF. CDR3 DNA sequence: TGTGCCAGCTCACCCAGGACAGGGGAATTCTATGGCTACACCTTC.

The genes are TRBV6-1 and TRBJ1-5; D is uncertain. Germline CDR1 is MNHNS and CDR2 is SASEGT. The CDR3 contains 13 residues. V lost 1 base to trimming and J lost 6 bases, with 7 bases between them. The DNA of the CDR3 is TGTGCCAGCAGTGAAGGCCGGGGTCAGCCCCAGCATTTT. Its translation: CASSEGRGQPQHF.

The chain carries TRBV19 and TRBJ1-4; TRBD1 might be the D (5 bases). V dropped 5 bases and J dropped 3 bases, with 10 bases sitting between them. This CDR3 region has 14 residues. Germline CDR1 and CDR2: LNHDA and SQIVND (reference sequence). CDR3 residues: CASSLLGPNEKLFF. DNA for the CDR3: TGTGCCAGTAGTCTCCTGGGGCCTAATGAAAAACTGTTTTTT.